This note documents a single T cell receptor beta chain sequence. Germline loops: CDR1 MDHEN, CDR2 SYDVKM. This CDR3 contains 14 residues. Trimming cost V 2 bases and J 0 bases, with 7 bases left between them. This specimen belongs to a study of radiation and T cells in renal cell carcinoma. Time point meaning: baseline pretreatment blood. Treatment of the sample: 15 Gy SBRT to primary tumor, nephrectomy 4 weeks later. Clones were sequenced by immunoSEQ multiplex PCR, and TCRdb holds only the in-frame ones, with some missing. The table has 45,000 or so clones, around 83% seen once. The chain is built from TRBV28 and TRBJ1-2; D remains ambiguous. The sequence came from an older woman with renal cell carcinoma. Source: blood, taken from a patient whose treatment included radiotherapy and nephrectomy. CDR3 DNA: TGTGCCAGCAGTTTAAGTAGAGCTAACTATGGCTACACCTTC. Protein: CASSLSRANYGYTF.